The 12 T cell receptor beta chains given below trace back to one sample, sequenced in a study of cytomegalovirus exposure and HLA in healthy donors. Use of 60 Vbeta and 13 Jbeta primers characterized the PCR. Some clones are missing from TCRdb's copy, which holds only in-frame ones; the method was immunoSEQ multiplex PCR. The table records more than 150,000 clones, 79% of them present only once. Material for sequencing was PBMCs. Source of these receptors: a girl aged 10 to 17 in good health and CMV-seropositive.

V usage is TRBV4-3 and J usage is TRBJ2-7; TRBD2 matches 11 bases. Losses at the gene ends were 0 bases for V and 3 bases for J; bases not matched to a gene: 4. The CDR3 spans 16 residues. CDR1 is LGHNA and CDR2 is YSLEER in the germline V gene. The CDR3 reads CASSQEVTSGNYEQYF. The CDR3 DNA reads as TGCGCCAGCAGCCAAGAGGTGACTAGCGGGAACTACGAGCAGTACTTC.

This clone was seen only a few times. The genes are TRBV19 and TRBJ1-5; 7 nucleotides align to TRBD1. The J segment lost 4 bases and the V segment lost 3 bases, leaving 3 bases of the junction unmatched. The CDR3 extends over 14 amino acids. Germline CDR1 and CDR2: LNHDA and SQIVND (reference sequence). The CDR3, as DNA: TGTGCCAGTAGTATGGGGGGACAGAATCAGCCCCAGCATTTT. This codes for CASSMGGQNQPQHF.

J is TRBJ1-1 and V is TRBV1; the table's D call, TRBD1, was not checked against the DNA. TRBV1 is a known pseudogene. The CDR3 is 17 amino acids. DNA for the CDR3: TGCACCAGCAGCCAAGAGTTACGGACAGGGAAGAACACTGAAGCTTTCTTT. Its protein is CTSSQELRTGKNTEAFF.

Only a few counts were recorded for this clone. The rearrangement joins TRBV6-6 to TRBJ1-1, with TRBD1 as a possible D gene (5 bases). The CDR3 runs to 15 residues. Germline V gives CDR1 MNHNY, CDR2 SVGAGI (reference sequence). The V and J ends lost 7 bases and 1 base respectively, with 16 bases between them. CDR3 sequence reads: CASKSDSYPNTEAFF. In nucleotides, the CDR3 is TGTGCCAGCAAAAGCGACAGCTATCCGAACACTGAAGCTTTCTTT.

A word on this clone: The junction departs from germline at one end; a sequencing error may be responsible. The chain has TRBV20-1 and TRBJ1-4, with 7 bases fitting TRBD1. The length of the CDR3 is 10 residues. CDR1 and CDR2 (germline): DFQATT, SNEGSKA (reference sequence). CDR3 nucleotides: TGCAGTGCTAGAGCTGACAGGGTATACTTT. Its translation is CSARADRVYF.

The genes are TRBV6-6 and TRBJ1-2; 10 nucleotides line up with TRBD1. CDR3 size: 15 residues. CDR1 MNHNY and CDR2 SVGAGI come from the germline V gene (reference sequence). After removal of 6 bases from V and 7 bases from J, the junction contained 11 bases not matched to a gene. For the CDR3, the DNA is TGTGCCAGCAGGGGAGGACAGGGGGGTTCTATTGGCTACACCTTC. Translation: CASRGGQGGSIGYTF.

This chain connects TRBV4-3 to TRBJ2-2, with D possibly TRBD2 on 5 matching bases. The germline V gene has CDR1 LGHNA and CDR2 YSLEER. V lost 0 bases, J lost 7 bases, and 9 bases lay in between. This CDR3 is 14 amino acids long. The CDR3 is CASSQDGLVGELFF. The CDR3 DNA reads as TGCGCCAGCAGCCAAGATGGACTGGTCGGGGAGCTGTTTTTT.

This rearrangement joins TRBV9 to TRBJ2-5; TRBD1 might be the D (6 bases). V lost 8 bases, J lost 6 bases, and 17 bases lay in between. CDR3 size: 13 residues. Germline V gene lookup returns CDR1 SGDLS and CDR2 YYNGEE. Here the CDR3 reads CARRGQRSKTQYF. The CDR3 DNA reads TGTGCCAGGCGAGGACAGCGTTCAAAGACCCAGTACTTC.

A few counts support this clone. The chain combines TRBV5-1 with TRBJ1-4, with D maybe TRBD1 (6 bases). CDR3 length equals 14 residues. Trimming removed 4 bases at V and 6 bases at J, with 13 bases between. Looked up from germline, CDR1 is SGHRS and CDR2 is YFSETQ. The CDR3 DNA is TGCGCCAGCAGCCCGGACAGAGCCGATGAAAAACTGTTTTTT. It yields the protein CASSPDRADEKLFF. Based on the CDR3 plus reference TRBV5-1 and TRBJ1-4, the full variable domain is KAGVTQTPRYLIKTRGQQVTLSCSPISGHRSVSWYQQTPGQGLQFLFEYFSETQRNKGNFPGRFSGRQFSNSRSEMNVSTLELGDSALYLCASSPDRADEKLFFGSGTQLSVL.

The rearrangement uses TRBV5-5 and TRBJ1-4, with a tentative D call TRBD1 (6 bases). In germline, CDR1 is SGHKS, CDR2 YYEKEE (reference sequence). The germline V and J ends were trimmed by 0 bases and 3 bases, with 15 bases remaining between them. CDR3 size: 17 residues. CDR3 nucleotides: TGTGCCAGCAGCTTGGGGCAGGGGAGAGGAGCTAATGAAAAACTGTTTTTT. It specifies CASSLGQGRGANEKLFF.

This chain links TRBV7-6 with TRBJ2-2; D ambiguous. The V end lost 2 bases, the J end lost 2 bases, and 18 bases lay between the germline ends. CDR3 length: 18 residues. Germline V gene sequence: CDR1 SGHVS, CDR2 FNYEAQ. In DNA, the CDR3 is TGTGCCAGCAGCTTAAGAATTCCTGAGGTAGCCAACACCGGGGAGCTGTTTTTT. This codes for CASSLRIPEVANTGELFF.

The chain links TRBV19 to TRBJ2-1; D is perhaps TRBD1 (7 bases). Trimming cost V 3 bases and J 5 bases, with 17 bases left between them. The CDR3 covers 16 residues. The germline gives CDR1 LNHDA, CDR2 SQIVND (reference sequence). The CDR3 bases are TGTGCCAGTAGTATCTACGACAGGGACTTTCACAATGAGCAGTTCTTC. This sequence encodes CASSIYDRDFHNEQFF.